The table lists the clone carrying this T cell receptor beta chain with a few counts. This specimen belongs to a study of blood T cells in healthy people across ages. Germline V gives CDR1 MNHEY, CDR2 SMNVEV (reference sequence). V lost 2 bases and J lost 5, with 14 bases in between. The CDR3 has 15 amino acids. A second PCR, run for about 7 to 11 cycles, used a sample-barcoded 5' primer plus a J-beta primer mix. Each CDR3 protein gets one entry after TCRdb re-called the 5' RACE reads with MiXCR. This table holds about 1 million distinct CDR3 sequences, 40% to 45% found once. This rearrangement joins TRBV27 to TRBJ2-3; D is undetermined. The material sequenced was blood. The TCR sequence derives from an older woman in good health. The CDR3 spells CASSLLGAYGDTQYF. The CDR3 DNA follows: TGTGCCAGCAGTTTACTCGGCGCTTATGGAGATACGCAGTATTTT.